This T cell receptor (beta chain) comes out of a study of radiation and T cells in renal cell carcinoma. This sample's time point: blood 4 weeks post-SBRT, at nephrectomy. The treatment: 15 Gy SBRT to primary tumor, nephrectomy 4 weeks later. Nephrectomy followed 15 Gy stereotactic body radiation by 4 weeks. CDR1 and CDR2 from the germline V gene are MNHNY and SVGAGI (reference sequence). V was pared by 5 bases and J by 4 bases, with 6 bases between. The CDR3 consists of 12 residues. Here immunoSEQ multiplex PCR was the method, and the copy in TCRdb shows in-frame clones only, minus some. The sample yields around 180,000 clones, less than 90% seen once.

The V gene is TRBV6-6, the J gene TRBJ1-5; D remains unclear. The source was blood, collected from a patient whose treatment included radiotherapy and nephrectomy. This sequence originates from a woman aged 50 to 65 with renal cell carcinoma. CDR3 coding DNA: TGTGCCAGCAGTCGACCAAATCAGCCCCAGCATTTT. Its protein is CASSRPNQPQHF.